These T cell receptor beta chains were read from a single sample in a study of beta chain features in type 1 diabetes. Profiling relied on immunoSEQ multiplex PCR, and the TCRdb table lists in-frame clones only, not all of them. The sample consists of just over 600,000 clones, 15% of them appearing once. The material sequenced was naive CD4+ T cells from blood. These TCRs come from a man aged 18 to 30 in good health. CDR3s include the opening cysteine and the closing phenylalanine or tryptophan. The D gene is left open where the match is weak. Clone size is given for some rows only: seen once, a few or many times, or a class if the clone is expanded.

clone_size | j_call | v_call | d_call | cdr3_nt | cdr3_aa
few | TRBJ1-1 | TRBV11-1 | TRBD1 | TGTGCCAGCAGGGACAGGGCCTCAAACACTGAAGCTTTCTTT | CASRDRASNTEAFF
few | TRBJ1-1 | TRBV28 | - | TGTGCCAGCAGCCTGAGGGACACTGAAGCTTTCTTT | CASSLRDTEAFF
once | TRBJ1-2 | TRBV7-9 | - | TGTGCCAGCAGCCGGGACGTCTATGGCTACACCTTC | CASSRDVYGYTF
once | TRBJ2-2 | TRBV4-1 | - | TGCGCCAGCAGCCTCTCCCCTTCCTTAATTAGGGGGGAGCTGTTTTTT | CASSLSPSLIRGELFF
- | TRBJ2-1 | TRBV7-2 | - | TGTGCCAGCAGCTTAGGACTTCCCACCGGCCAGAATGAGCAGTTCTTC | CASSLGLPTGQNEQFF
- | TRBJ1-1 | TRBV15 | - | TGTGCCACCAGCTCTGGAGGGCGGGGGAACACTGAAGCTTTCTTT | CATSSGGRGNTEAFF
- | TRBJ2-1 | TRBV19 | TRBD2 | TGTGCCAGTAGTATCCCAGCGGGAGTCTTCTCCTACAATGAGCAGTTCTTC | CASSIPAGVFSYNEQFF
many | TRBJ2-1 | TRBV7-3 | - | TGTGCCAGCAGCTTAAGTCCTCTCAGCTTGAGGGAGCAGTTCTTC | CASSLSPLSLREQFF
- | TRBJ2-2 | TRBV9 | - | TGTGCCAGCAGCGTAGCTAGGGGATGGGACGGGGAGCTGTTTTTT | CASSVARGWDGELFF
few | TRBJ2-1 | TRBV25-1 | TRBD2 | TGTGCCAGCAGTCGACTAGCAAACTCCCTATTTAGTTTCAATGAGCAGTTCTTC | CASSRLANSLFSFNEQFF
- | TRBJ2-5 | TRBV5-1 | - | TGCGCCAGCAGCTTGGATGGGTTAAAAGAGACCCAGTACTTC | CASSLDGLKETQYF
- | TRBJ2-2 | TRBV29-1 | TRBD2 | TGCAGCGTAAGGACTAGCGGTACGAACACCGGGGAGCTGTTTTTT | CSVRTSGTNTGELFF
- | TRBJ1-2 | TRBV27 | TRBD1 | TGTGCCAGCAGGAAGACAGGGGTCGATGGCTACACCTTC | CASRKTGVDGYTF
- | TRBJ1-1 | TRBV7-2 | - | TGTGCCAGCAGCGTACAGTCGGGTATAGGCACTGAAGCTTTCTTT | CASSVQSGIGTEAFF
- | TRBJ2-3 | TRBV2 | TRBD1 | TGTGCCAGCAGAAGACAGGGGGCTATTTATACGCAGTATTTT | CASRRQGAIYTQYF
few | TRBJ2-5 | TRBV7-9 | - | TGTGCCAGCAGCTTAAAACTAGCCGGGGAGACCCAGTACTTC | CASSLKLAGETQYF
few | TRBJ2-1 | TRBV7-2 | - | TGTGCCAGCAGCTTAATACCCGCTAGAAACAATGAGCAGTTCTTC | CASSLIPARNNEQFF
- | TRBJ1-2 | TRBV18 | - | TGTGCCAGCTCACGGCCGGGAAGGGCGGACTATGGCTACACCTTC | CASSRPGRADYGYTF
- | TRBJ2-1 | TRBV7-2 | TRBD2 | TGTGCCAGCAGCCCCGACGCACTAGCGGGAGGGTGGAATGAGCAGTTCTTC | CASSPDALAGGWNEQFF
few | TRBJ1-1 | TRBV7-3 | - | TGTGCCAGCAGCACTAAAGGTGGAAAGGCTTTCTTT | CASSTKGGKAFF
few | TRBJ2-7 | TRBV28 | - | TGTGCCAGCAGTTTATTAGCCCAAGGGATCCGCTACGAGCAGTACTTC | CASSLLAQGIRYEQYF
few | TRBJ2-1 | TRBV28 | TRBD1 | TGTGCCAGCAGTGCACCGGGACAGGGGAGGAATGAGCAGTTCTTC | CASSAPGQGRNEQFF
few | TRBJ2-7 | TRBV27 | TRBD1 | TGTGCCAGCACCAGGGGACAGGGATCCTACGAGCAGTACTTC | CASTRGQGSYEQYF
- | TRBJ1-2 | TRBV4-1 | - | TGCGCCAGCAGCCACCCCTCCAAGGGCTACTATGGCTACACCTTC | CASSHPSKGYYGYTF
- | TRBJ2-3 | TRBV28 | - | TGTGCCAGCAGCGAACCAGGCCGCGATAGCACAGATACGCAGTATTTT | CASSEPGRDSTDTQYF
few | TRBJ2-1 | TRBV20-1 | - | TGCAGTGCAAGACTAGACCATGAGCAGTTCTTC | CSARLDHEQFF
- | TRBJ2-2 | TRBV9 | - | TGTGCCAGCAGCGCCCGAAGGACCCAGGTGACCGGGGAGCTGTTTTTT | CASSARRTQVTGELFF